This TCR beta chain was obtained from a study of blood T cell repertoires in COVID-19. This clone was seen a handful of times. Methods used by the authors: Estimation of nucleated cell counts relied on the amplification of reference gene primers. TCRdb's copy holds only in-frame clones and misses some; the assay was immunoSEQ multiplex PCR. V, J and clone size derive from that table, while D and trimming were established from the DNA sequence. The table has about 80,000 clones, 85% seen once. V shed 2 bases, J shed 0 bases, and the junction held 9 bases outside the gene matches. Germline CDR1 and CDR2: SGHDT and YYEEEE. This CDR3 has 18 residues.

The specimen was peripheral blood. This rearrangement joins TRBV5-6 to TRBJ1-1; 11 positions agree with TRBD1. The sequence was obtained from an elderly man with active or convalescent COVID-19. The chain's CDR3 is CASSFAGQGGRMNTEAFF. The DNA of the CDR3 is TGTGCCAGCAGCTTTGCGGGACAGGGGGGGCGAATGAACACTGAAGCTTTCTTT.